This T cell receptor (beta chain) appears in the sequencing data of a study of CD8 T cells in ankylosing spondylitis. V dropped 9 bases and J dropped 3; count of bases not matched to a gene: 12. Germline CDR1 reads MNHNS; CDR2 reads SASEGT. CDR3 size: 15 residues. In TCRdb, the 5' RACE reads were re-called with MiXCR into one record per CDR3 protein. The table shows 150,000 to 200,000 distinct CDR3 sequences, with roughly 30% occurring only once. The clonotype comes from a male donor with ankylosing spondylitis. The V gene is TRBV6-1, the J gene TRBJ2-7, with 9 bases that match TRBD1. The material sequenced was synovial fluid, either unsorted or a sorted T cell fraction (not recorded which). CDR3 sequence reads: CASLPSGTGIYEQYF. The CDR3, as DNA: TGTGCCAGTCTTCCTTCCGGGACAGGGATCTACGAGCAGTACTTC.